The 3 T cell receptor beta chains below were found in one sample sequenced in a study of T cells in Graves' hyperthyroidism and ophthalmopathy. Amplified regions were TCR beta CDR3 sequences from RNA transcripts. TCR CDR3 underwent first-round RT-PCR with the HTBI primer set. In TCRdb, the multiplex PCR reads were re-called with MiXCR into one record per CDR3 protein. The sample shows approximately 200,000 distinct CDR3 sequences, roughly 18% of them seen only once. The sequencing sample was made of blood. The receptors stem from a man between 35 and 55 years old with Graves' hyperthyroidism.

The chain links TRBV7-8 to TRBJ2-2, with a possible D match to TRBD2 (5 bases). CDR3 length: 18 amino acids. Germline lookup yields CDR1 SGHVS and CDR2 FQNEAQ. Trimming left V 0 bases short and J 4 bases short, with 18 bases between. CDR3 residues: CASSLARSRGRGTGELFF. Written as DNA, the CDR3 is TGTGCCAGCAGCTTAGCGCGATCAAGAGGACGGGGCACCGGGGAGCTGTTTTTT.

Ten or more counts support this clonotype. This chain links TRBV6-2 or TRBV6-3 with TRBJ1-1; D not certain. Germline V lookup: CDR1 MNHEY, CDR2 SVGEGT. This CDR3 is 13 amino acids long. Trimming pared 0 bases from V and 6 bases from J, leaving 8 bases between. DNA of the CDR3: TGTGCCAGCAGTTACTCGATGGCTTCTGAAGCTTTCTTT. Encoded protein: CASSYSMASEAFF.

This clonotype was observed many times. The chain is built from TRBV2 and TRBJ2-5; 12 nucleotides line up with TRBD2. Germline values: CDR1 SNHLY, CDR2 FYNNEI. V trimming: 7 bases; J trimming: 5 bases; junction bases outside the gene matches: 8. The CDR3 sequence is 15 residues long. The CDR3 protein is CASTPAGLAGETQYF. Written as DNA, the CDR3 is TGTGCCAGCACCCCGGCGGGACTAGCGGGTGAGACCCAGTACTTC. Combining the CDR3 with reference TRBV2 and TRBJ2-5 gives the whole variable domain EPEVTQTPSHQVTQMGQEVILRCVPISNHLYFYWYRQILGQKVEFLVSFYNNEISEKSEIFDDQFSVERPDGSNFTLKIRSTKLEDSAMYFCASTPAGLAGETQYFGPGTRLLVL.